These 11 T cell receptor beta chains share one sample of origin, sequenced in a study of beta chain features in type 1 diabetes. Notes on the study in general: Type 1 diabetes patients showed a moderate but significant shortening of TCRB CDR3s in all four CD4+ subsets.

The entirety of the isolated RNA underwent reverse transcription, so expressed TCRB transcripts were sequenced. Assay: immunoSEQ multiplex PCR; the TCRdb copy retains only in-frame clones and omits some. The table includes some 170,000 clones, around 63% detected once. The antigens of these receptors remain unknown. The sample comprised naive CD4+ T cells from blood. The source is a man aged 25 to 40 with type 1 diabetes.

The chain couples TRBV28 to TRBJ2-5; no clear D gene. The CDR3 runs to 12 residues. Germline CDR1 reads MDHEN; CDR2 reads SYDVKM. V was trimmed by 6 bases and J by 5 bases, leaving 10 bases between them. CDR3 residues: CASRTIGETQYF. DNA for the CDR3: TGTGCCAGCAGGACAATTGGGGAGACCCAGTACTTC. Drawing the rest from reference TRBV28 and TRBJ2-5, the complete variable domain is DVKVTQSSRYLVKRTGEKVFLECVQDMDHENMFWYRQDPGLGLRLIYFSYDVKMKEKGDIPEGYSVSREKKERFSLILESASTNQTSMYLCASRTIGETQYFGPGTRLLVL.

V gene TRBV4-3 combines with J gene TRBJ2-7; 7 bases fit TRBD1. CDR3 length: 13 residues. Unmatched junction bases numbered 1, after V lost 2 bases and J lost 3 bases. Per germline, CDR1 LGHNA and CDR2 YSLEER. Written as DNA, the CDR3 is TGCGCCAGCAGCCAACGGACAGGCTACGAGCAGTACTTC. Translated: CASSQRTGYEQYF.

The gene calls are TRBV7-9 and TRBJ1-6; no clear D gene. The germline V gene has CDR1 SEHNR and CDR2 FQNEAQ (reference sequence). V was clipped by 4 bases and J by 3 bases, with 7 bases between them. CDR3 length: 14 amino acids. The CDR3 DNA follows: TGTGCCAGCAGCTCTCTTGGCTATAATTCACCCCTCCACTTT. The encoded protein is CASSSLGYNSPLHF. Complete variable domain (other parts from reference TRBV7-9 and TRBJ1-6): DTGVSQNPRHKITKRGQNVTFRCDPISEHNRLYWYRQTLGQGPEFLTYFQNEAQLEKSRLLSDRFSAERPKGSFSTLEIQRTEQGDSAMYLCASSSLGYNSPLHFGNGTRLTVT.

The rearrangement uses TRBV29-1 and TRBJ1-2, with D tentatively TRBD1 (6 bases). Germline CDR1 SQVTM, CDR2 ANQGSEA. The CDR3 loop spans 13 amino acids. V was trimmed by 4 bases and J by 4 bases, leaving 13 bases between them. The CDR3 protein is CSVGQVGAYGYTF. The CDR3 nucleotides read TGCAGCGTTGGACAGGTTGGGGCCTATGGCTACACCTTC.

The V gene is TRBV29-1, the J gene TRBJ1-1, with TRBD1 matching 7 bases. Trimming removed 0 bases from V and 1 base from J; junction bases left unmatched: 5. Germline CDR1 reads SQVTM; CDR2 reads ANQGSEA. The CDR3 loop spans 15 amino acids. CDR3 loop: CSVEDKPGGNTEAFF. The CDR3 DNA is TGCAGCGTTGAAGATAAGCCAGGGGGGAACACTGAAGCTTTCTTT. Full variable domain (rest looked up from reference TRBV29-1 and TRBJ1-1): SAVISQKPSRDICQRGTSLTIQCQVDSQVTMMFWYRQQPGQSLTLIATANQGSEATYESGFVIDKFPISRPNLTFSTLTVSNMSPEDSSIYLCSVEDKPGGNTEAFFGQGTRLTVV.

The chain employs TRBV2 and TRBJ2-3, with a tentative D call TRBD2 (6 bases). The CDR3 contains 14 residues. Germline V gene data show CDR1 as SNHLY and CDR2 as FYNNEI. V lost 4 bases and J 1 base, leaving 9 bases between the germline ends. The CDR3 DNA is TGTGCCAGCAGTGGGATAGCGGGCACAGATACGCAGTATTTT. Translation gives CASSGIAGTDTQYF.

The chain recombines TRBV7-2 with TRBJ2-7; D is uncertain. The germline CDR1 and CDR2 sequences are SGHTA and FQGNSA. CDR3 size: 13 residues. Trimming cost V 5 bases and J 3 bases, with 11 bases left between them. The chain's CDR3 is CASSPAQFYEQYF. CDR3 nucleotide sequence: TGTGCCAGCAGCCCCGCCCAGTTCTACGAGCAGTACTTC.

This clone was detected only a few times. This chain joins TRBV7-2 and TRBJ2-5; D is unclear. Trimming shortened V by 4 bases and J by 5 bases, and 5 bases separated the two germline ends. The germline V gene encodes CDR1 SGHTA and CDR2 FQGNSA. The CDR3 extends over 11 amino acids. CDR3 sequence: CASSSAETQYF. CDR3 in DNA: TGTGCCAGCAGCTCGGCCGAGACCCAGTACTTC.

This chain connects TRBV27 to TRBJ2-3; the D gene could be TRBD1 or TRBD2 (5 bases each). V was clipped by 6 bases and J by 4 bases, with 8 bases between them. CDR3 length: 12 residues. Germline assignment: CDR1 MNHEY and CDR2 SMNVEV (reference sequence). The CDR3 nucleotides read TGTGCCAGCAGGCGAGGGGCAGATACGCAGTATTTT. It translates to CASRRGADTQYF.

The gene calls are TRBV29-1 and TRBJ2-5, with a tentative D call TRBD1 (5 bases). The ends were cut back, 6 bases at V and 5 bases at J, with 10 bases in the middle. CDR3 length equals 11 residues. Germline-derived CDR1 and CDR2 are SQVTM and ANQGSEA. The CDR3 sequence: CSVIGVETQYF. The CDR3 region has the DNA TGCAGCGTGATAGGGGTGGAGACCCAGTACTTC.

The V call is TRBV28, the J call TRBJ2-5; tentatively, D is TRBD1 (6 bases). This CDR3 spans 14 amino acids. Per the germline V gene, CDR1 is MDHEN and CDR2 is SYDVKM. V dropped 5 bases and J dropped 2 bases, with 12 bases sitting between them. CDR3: CASSTQGLQETQYF. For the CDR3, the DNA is TGTGCCAGCAGTACGCAGGGGTTACAAGAGACCCAGTACTTC. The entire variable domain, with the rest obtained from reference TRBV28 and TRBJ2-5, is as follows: DVKVTQSSRYLVKRTGEKVFLECVQDMDHENMFWYRQDPGLGLRLIYFSYDVKMKEKGDIPEGYSVSREKKERFSLILESASTNQTSMYLCASSTQGLQETQYFGPGTRLLVL.